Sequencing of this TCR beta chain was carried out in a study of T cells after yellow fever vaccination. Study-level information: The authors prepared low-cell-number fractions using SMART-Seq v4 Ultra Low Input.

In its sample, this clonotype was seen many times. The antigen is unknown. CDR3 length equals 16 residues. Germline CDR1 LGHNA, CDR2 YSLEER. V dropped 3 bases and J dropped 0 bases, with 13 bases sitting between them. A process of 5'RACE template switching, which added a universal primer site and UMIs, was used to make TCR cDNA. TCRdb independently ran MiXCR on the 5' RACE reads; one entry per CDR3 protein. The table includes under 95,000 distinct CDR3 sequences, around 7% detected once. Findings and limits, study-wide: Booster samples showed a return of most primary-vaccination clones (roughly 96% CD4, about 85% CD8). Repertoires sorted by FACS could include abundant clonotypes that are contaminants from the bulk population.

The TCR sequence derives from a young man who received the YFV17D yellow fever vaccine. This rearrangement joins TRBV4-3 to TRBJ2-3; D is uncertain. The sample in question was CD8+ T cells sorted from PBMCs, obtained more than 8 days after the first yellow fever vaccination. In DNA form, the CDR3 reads TGCGCCAGCAGCCAGGCCACGAGGTCTAGCACAGATACGCAGTATTTT. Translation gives CASSQATRSSTDTQYF.